Described below is a single TCR beta chain sequence and its context. This sample is part of a study of blood T cell repertoires in COVID-19. J was trimmed by 3 bases and V by 6 bases; bases with no gene match: 2. Germline assignment: CDR1 SQVTM and CDR2 ANQGSEA. The CDR3 is 12 amino acids. Using immunoSEQ multiplex PCR, the repertoire was profiled, and TCRdb retains in-frame clones only, with some absent. In the table there are some 52,000 clones, roughly 87% of which are singletons. The sequencing input was peripheral blood. This TCR was recovered from a human donor with active COVID-19. The donor label of this sample is uncertain. V usage is TRBV29-1 and J usage is TRBJ2-7; 10 nucleotides align to TRBD1. The CDR3 sequence is CSVGQGIYEQYF. The DNA of the CDR3 is TGCAGCGTGGGACAGGGGATCTACGAGCAGTACTTC.